The clone carrying this TCR beta chain was detected only once. Measured with immunoSEQ multiplex PCR; TCRdb has only the in-frame clones, and not every one. This sample has around 130,000 clones; about 90% occur once, and the top ten carry around 7.6%. CDR3 length equals 13 residues. The junction had 3 bases not matched to a gene; V was cut back by 5 bases and J by 6 bases. Germline CDR1 LNHDA, CDR2 SQIVND (reference sequence). The sample originates from a study of T cell responses to AZD1222 COVID-19 vaccine. The V gene is TRBV19, the J gene TRBJ1-5, with TRBD1 matching over 8 bases. The sample here was peripheral blood, taken 28 days after the second dose of the MenACWY control vaccine. The receptor's source is an adult who received the MenACWY meningococcal vaccine as a control. The CDR3 sequence is CASSGQGPQPQHF. The CDR3, as DNA: TGTGCCAGTAGTGGACAGGGTCCTCAGCCCCAGCATTTT. The whole variable domain, remainder taken from reference TRBV19 and TRBJ1-5, is DGGITQSPKYLFRKEGQNVTLSCEQNLNHDAMYWYRQDPGQGLRLIYYSQIVNDFQKGDIAEGYSVSREKKESFPLTVTSAQKNPTAFYLCASSGQGPQPQHFGDGTRLSIL.